This is a list of T cell receptor beta chains from one sample in a study of T-cell memory formation after mild COVID-19. TCRdb called the 5' RACE reads again in MiXCR, with one record for every CDR3 protein. The sample lists some 300,000 distinct CDR3 sequences, about 20% occurring once. Specimen: PBMCs or a T cell subset sorted from them (not recorded which). The source of these receptors is a man aged 18 to 30 who had mild COVID-19 (a few samples of this study predate the infection). Cell type and time point are not known. Both conserved end residues are part of each CDR3. A D gene is named only where the DNA matches it firmly. For some rows the clone size is stated as once, few or many, or as a class when expanded; others skip it.

d_call	j_call	clone_size	v_call	cdr3_aa	cdr3_nt
-	TRBJ1-1	few	TRBV11-2	CASSFRGRTEAFF	TGTGCCAGCAGCTTCAGGGGCCGGACTGAAGCTTTCTTT
TRBD2	TRBJ2-3	many	TRBV5-1	CASSLGTSGDTQYF	TGCGCCAGCAGCTTGGGGACTAGCGGAGATACGCAGTATTTT
TRBD1	TRBJ2-3	-	TRBV4-1	CASSQGDRGNADTQYF	TGCGCCAGCAGCCAAGGGGACAGGGGGAACGCAGATACGCAGTATTTT
-	TRBJ2-3	few	TRBV15	CATSRDSEGKNTDTQYF	TGTGCCACCAGCAGAGATAGCGAGGGAAAAAACACAGATACGCAGTATTTT
-	TRBJ2-2	-	TRBV6-5	CATNAQGNTGELFF	TGTGCCACGAATGCACAGGGGAACACCGGGGAGCTGTTTTTT
-	TRBJ2-1	few	TRBV6-5	CASMGVGRTNEQFF	TGTGCCAGCATGGGGGTCGGTAGGACGAATGAGCAGTTCTTC
TRBD1	TRBJ1-6	-	TRBV6-5	CASSYLGQGRSSYNSPLHF	TGTGCCAGCAGTTACCTCGGACAGGGGCGAAGCTCCTATAATTCACCCCTCCACTTT
TRBD1	TRBJ1-4	-	TRBV15	CATSRERNDRAPREKLFF	TGTGCCACCAGCAGAGAACGTAACGACAGGGCGCCGAGAGAAAAACTGTTTTTT
-	TRBJ1-5	-	TRBV19	CASLGLGETYQPQHF	TGTGCCAGTCTAGGCTTGGGGGAAACGTACCAGCCCCAGCATTTT
-	TRBJ1-5	few	TRBV27	CASSPTGAQPQHF	TGTGCCAGCAGTCCTACAGGAGCGCAGCCCCAGCATTTT
TRBD1	TRBJ1-4	-	TRBV9	CASSAYPGTGGEKLFF	TGTGCCAGCAGCGCCTACCCCGGGACAGGGGGCGAAAAACTGTTTTTT
-	TRBJ1-1	-	TRBV12-3/TRBV12-4	CASSLTGATHTEAFF	TGTGCCAGCAGTTTAACAGGAGCCACCCACACTGAAGCTTTCTTT
TRBD2	TRBJ2-7	-	TRBV11-1	CASSSRPHQRGYEQYF	TGTGCCAGCAGCTCGCGCCCTCATCAGCGGGGCTACGAGCAGTACTTC
TRBD2	TRBJ2-5	-	TRBV12-3/TRBV12-4	CASSTISGGFQETQYF	TGTGCCAGCAGCACTATTAGCGGGGGGTTCCAAGAGACCCAGTACTTC
TRBD2	TRBJ2-3	many	TRBV4-2	CASSQDMSGGADTQYF	TGTGCCAGCAGCCAAGATATGAGCGGGGGAGCAGATACGCAGTATTTT
-	TRBJ1-4	-	TRBV7-9	CASSLGQTTNEKLFF	TGTGCCAGCAGCTTAGGGCAGACAACTAATGAAAAACTGTTTTTT
-	TRBJ2-1	-	TRBV20-1	CSARKTGGLINEQFF	TGCAGTGCTAGGAAAACGGGGGGCCTCATCAATGAGCAGTTCTTC
-	TRBJ2-7	-	TRBV12-3/TRBV12-4	CASSSDSAYEQYF	TGTGCCAGCAGTTCGGACAGTGCCTACGAGCAGTACTTC
-	TRBJ2-2	-	TRBV20-1	CSALGGAGGTGELFF	TGCAGTGCCCTGGGCGGGGCCGGAGGGACCGGGGAGCTGTTTTTT
TRBD1	TRBJ2-2	-	TRBV9	CASSEGQGINTGELFF	TGTGCCAGCAGCGAGGGACAGGGGATAAACACCGGGGAGCTGTTTTTT
-	TRBJ1-1	few	TRBV6-6	CASSYSPAEAWPEAFF	TGTGCCAGCAGTTACTCGCCAGCTGAGGCCTGGCCTGAAGCTTTCTTT
-	TRBJ2-1	many	TRBV3-1	CASSQGAGEQFF	TGTGCCAGCAGCCAAGGCGCGGGTGAGCAGTTCTTC
-	TRBJ2-3	few	TRBV20-1	CSAPDTGGTDTQYF	TGCAGTGCTCCGGACACCGGAGGCACAGATACGCAGTATTTT
-	TRBJ2-3	-	TRBV5-1	CASSPDGIGDTQYF	TGCGCCAGCAGCCCGGACGGGATCGGCGATACGCAGTATTTT
-	TRBJ1-6	few	TRBV5-1	CASSLEGPYNSPLHF	TGCGCCAGCAGCTTGGAGGGTCCCTATAATTCACCCCTCCACTTT
-	TRBJ2-1	many	TRBV6-2/TRBV6-3	CASTMRNSNEQFF	TGTGCCAGCACGATGCGTAATAGCAATGAGCAGTTCTTC
TRBD1	TRBJ2-1	many	TRBV6-4	CASSPTGDYNEQFF	TGTGCCAGCAGTCCCACAGGGGATTACAATGAGCAGTTCTTC
-	TRBJ1-5	-	TRBV6-2/TRBV6-3	CASIAGNRNQPQHF	TGTGCCAGCATTGCAGGGAACCGTAATCAGCCCCAGCATTTT
-	TRBJ2-3	-	TRBV7-2	CASSRLVADTQYF	TGTGCCAGCAGCCGACTAGTCGCGGATACGCAGTATTTT
TRBD1	TRBJ2-7	few	TRBV5-1	CASSLVPQGQGAYEQYF	TGCGCCAGCAGCTTGGTCCCTCAGGGACAGGGTGCGTACGAGCAGTACTTC
-	TRBJ1-2	few	TRBV20-1	CSAKTEGDGNYGYTF	TGCAGTGCTAAAACCGAAGGGGACGGTAACTATGGCTACACCTTC
-	TRBJ2-7	-	TRBV20-1	CSASHASYEQYF	TGCAGTGCTAGCCATGCCTCCTACGAGCAGTACTTC
-	TRBJ2-5	-	TRBV20-1	CSARGEGRETQYF	TGCAGTGCTAGAGGGGAAGGTCGTGAGACCCAGTACTTC
-	TRBJ2-1	-	TRBV5-1	CASSLEGDNEQFF	TGCGCCAGCAGCTTGGAGGGTGACAATGAGCAGTTCTTC
TRBD1	TRBJ2-5	many	TRBV29-1	CSVEDPWGQGAWETQYF	TGCAGCGTTGAAGATCCATGGGGACAGGGGGCCTGGGAGACCCAGTACTTC
-	TRBJ2-3	-	TRBV6-5	CASSPGHTTDTQYF	TGTGCCAGCAGCCCGGGCCACACCACAGATACGCAGTATTTT
-	TRBJ1-1	-	TRBV12-3/TRBV12-4	CASSAQENTEAFF	TGTGCCAGCAGTGCTCAGGAGAACACTGAAGCTTTCTTT
-	TRBJ2-7	few	TRBV7-9	CASSRGDISYEQYF	TGTGCCAGCAGCCGCGGGGACATCTCCTACGAGCAGTACTTC
TRBD1	TRBJ2-7	few	TRBV5-1	CASSGDREPYEQYF	TGCGCCAGCAGTGGGGACAGGGAACCCTACGAGCAGTACTTC
-	TRBJ1-5	few	TRBV7-2	CASSPLPVQPQHF	TGTGCCAGCAGCCCCCTACCGGTTCAGCCCCAGCATTTT
TRBD2	TRBJ2-3	few	TRBV24-1	CATSESGGASTDTQYF	TGTGCCACCAGTGAAAGCGGGGGGGCCAGCACAGATACGCAGTATTTT
-	TRBJ1-1	-	TRBV6-2/TRBV6-3	CASSFLGAGTEAFF	TGTGCCAGCAGTTTTTTGGGGGCGGGCACTGAAGCTTTCTTT
-	TRBJ2-1	-	TRBV11-2	CASSFAGAGEQFF	TGTGCCAGCAGCTTTGCGGGGGCCGGTGAGCAGTTCTTC
-	TRBJ1-5	few	TRBV4-1	CASSQGPWGPQHF	TGCGCCAGCAGCCAGGGGCCGTGGGGGCCCCAGCATTTT
-	TRBJ1-4	-	TRBV2	CASRIQTTNEKLFF	TGTGCCAGCAGGATACAGACAACTAATGAAAAACTGTTTTTT
TRBD1	TRBJ1-2	-	TRBV18	CASSAGTGTNYGYTF	TGTGCCAGCTCCGCGGGGACAGGAACTAACTATGGCTACACCTTC
-	TRBJ2-1	-	TRBV4-3	CASSQVRKGFGNEQFF	TGCGCCAGCAGCCAAGTTCGTAAAGGGTTCGGCAATGAGCAGTTCTTC
-	TRBJ2-3	few	TRBV11-2	CASSLADRSTDTQYF	TGTGCCAGCAGCTTAGCAGACAGAAGCACAGATACGCAGTATTTT
TRBD1	TRBJ1-1	few	TRBV9	CASSVQTGKNTEAFF	TGTGCCAGCAGCGTCCAGACAGGGAAGAACACTGAAGCTTTCTTT
-	TRBJ2-5	once	TRBV18	CASSPQGNRETQYF	TGTGCCAGCTCACCCCAGGGGAACAGAGAGACCCAGTACTTC